These 9 T cell receptor beta chains came from one sample sequenced in a study of T cell responses to AZD1222 COVID-19 vaccine. TCRdb's table, derived via immunoSEQ multiplex PCR, lists solely in-frame clones and lacks some. The sample has around 87,000 clones, approximately 90% seen once. The specimen comprised peripheral blood, sampled 28 days after the second AZD1222 dose. These receptor sequences come from an adult who received the AZD1222 COVID-19 vaccine.

The J gene is TRBJ1-5, the V gene TRBV6-1, with no clear D. V lost 2 bases, J lost 6 bases, and 14 bases lay in between. This CDR3 has 15 residues. Germline CDR1 and CDR2: MNHNS and SASEGT. The chain's CDR3 is CASSESITARQPQHF. The CDR3 DNA follows: TGTGCCAGCAGTGAATCTATCACAGCGCGTCAGCCCCAGCATTTT.

The rearrangement uses TRBV6-5 and TRBJ1-2; the match to TRBD1 covers 7 bases. The CDR3 has 15 amino acids. The junction had 5 bases not matched to a gene; V was cut back by 0 bases and J by 4 bases. Germline V CDR1 and CDR2: MNHEY, SVGAGI. CDR3 protein: CASSYSEGAGYGYTF. The DNA of the CDR3 is TGTGCCAGCAGTTACTCGGAGGGGGCAGGCTATGGCTACACCTTC.

J is TRBJ1-1 and V is TRBV2; no firm D call. CDR1 is SNHLY, CDR2 FYNNEI, per germline. This CDR3 is built from 13 residues. The V end was cut by 5 bases, the J end by 5 bases, with 12 bases between. Written as DNA, the CDR3 is TGTGCCAGCAGTAAGGGAAGGGAGACTGAAGCTTTCTTT. The encoded protein is CASSKGRETEAFF.

The V gene is TRBV7-9, the J gene TRBJ2-3; 10 nucleotides agree with TRBD2. Looked up from germline, CDR1 is SEHNR and CDR2 is FQNEAQ (reference sequence). CDR3 size: 18 residues. V trimming: 1 base; J trimming: 4 bases; junction bases outside the gene matches: 11. For the CDR3, the DNA is TGTGCCAGCAGCTTAGTAGCAGCGGGGGGGCCAATCGCAGATACGCAGTATTTT. Translating it yields CASSLVAAGGPIADTQYF.

The chain employs TRBV6-1 and TRBJ1-5; TRBD1 is a possible D gene (6 bases). V was clipped by 4 bases and J by 4 bases, with 20 bases between them. CDR3 length: 17 residues. Germline V CDR1 and CDR2: MNHNS, SASEGT. CDR3 protein: CASSGKRPPRGNQPQHF. DNA for the CDR3: TGTGCCAGCAGTGGCAAGAGGCCCCCCAGGGGAAATCAGCCCCAGCATTTT.

The chain joins TRBV25-1 to TRBJ2-5, with 8 positions matching TRBD1. V lost 2 bases, J lost 5 bases, and 7 bases stayed unmatched. CDR1 is MGHDK, CDR2 SYGVNS, per germline. CDR3 length: 15 residues. The CDR3 DNA sequence: TGTGCCAGCAGTGAAGTGCCAGGGGGCGCGGAGACCCAGTACTTC. It is translated as CASSEVPGGAETQYF.

The chain links TRBV19 to TRBJ2-1; no reliable D call. Germline-derived CDR1 and CDR2 are LNHDA and SQIVND (reference sequence). V was pared by 2 bases and J by 0 bases, with 17 bases between. The CDR3 is made up of 18 amino acids. In DNA form, the CDR3 reads TGTGCCAGTAGTATAATTTTTTCGGGCGAGAGCTCCTACAATGAGCAGTTCTTC. It codes for CASSIIFSGESSYNEQFF.

The chain carries TRBV27 and TRBJ2-1; 9 bases match TRBD2. V lost 3 bases and J lost 6; bases outside the gene matches: 9. The CDR3 is 16 amino acids. Germline V gene data show CDR1 as MNHEY and CDR2 as SMNVEV (reference sequence). The CDR3 bases are TGTGCCAGCAGTTTGGGCGGGGGGGCGTCCCTCAATGAGCAGTTCTTC. Its translation is CASSLGGGASLNEQFF.

The V and J genes are TRBV12-3 or TRBV12-4 and TRBJ1-2; D unresolved. The V end was cut by 5 bases, the J end by 5 bases, with 9 bases between. This CDR3 is 12 amino acids long. CDR3 amino acids: CASSGVRYGYTF. The CDR3 DNA sequence: TGTGCCAGCAGTGGGGTACGGTATGGCTACACCTTC.